This T cell receptor (beta chain) was sequenced during a study of blood T cells in healthy people across ages. Isolating PBMCs gave at least 7 million of these cells per sample. V was cut by 2 bases and J by 4 bases, with 7 bases left in between. Germline CDR1 reads LNHNV; CDR2 reads YYDKDF (reference sequence). The CDR3 sequence is 13 residues long. Through a sample-barcoded 5' primer and a J-beta primer mix, a second PCR was run for about 7 to 12 cycles. TCRdb re-called the 5' RACE reads through MiXCR, storing one row per CDR3 protein. In the table there are 760,000 or so distinct CDR3 sequences, around a quarter of which are singletons. This clonotype was observed a few times. In addition, the sample was reused for a study of T cells of mothers and their children. As that report states: A few healthy Caucasian mothers and their six children donated. Extracted RNA, in its entirety, went into cDNA synthesis at about 1.5 ug per 15 ul.

This rearrangement joins TRBV15 to TRBJ2-3, with D perhaps given as TRBD1 or TRBD2 (5 bases each). The sequence derives from a boy aged 5-17 years in good health. The sample consisted of blood. CDR3 coding DNA: TGTGCCACCAGCAGACGAGGGGCAGATACGCAGTATTTT. This translates into CATSRRGADTQYF. Based on the CDR3 plus reference TRBV15 and TRBJ2-3, the full variable domain is DAMVIQNPRYQVTQFGKPVTLSCSQTLNHNVMYWYQQKSSQAPKLLFHYYDKDFNNEADTPDNFQSRRPNTSFCFLDIRSPGLGDTAMYLCATSRRGADTQYFGPGTRLTVL.